This T cell receptor (beta chain) appears in the sequencing data of a study of T cells in Graves' hyperthyroidism and ophthalmopathy. For the study at large: Upon initial diagnosis and before any treatment, peripheral blood was collected.

Amplification yielded TCR beta CDR3 regions, with RNA transcripts as the source. HTBI primers were the set used in a first-round RT-PCR of the TCR CDR3. TCRdb itself ran the multiplex PCR reads through MiXCR, one entry per CDR3 protein. The sample holds a few hundred thousand distinct CDR3 sequences, approximately 14% seen once. CDR3 length: 16 amino acids. The germline gives CDR1 LGHDT, CDR2 YNNKEL (reference sequence). Unmatched junction bases numbered 8, after V lost 1 base and J lost 2 bases. Study-wide findings and caveats: Within blood appeared most thyroid clonotypes that had expanded above 0.001.

Patients were excluded because of uncontrolled infection, other autoimmune disease, pregnancy or lactation. This clonotype was observed at least ten times. The antigen remains unidentified. The source material was blood. The V call is TRBV3-1, the J call TRBJ2-7; 7 bases match TRBD2. The receptor's source is a woman in her thirties with Graves' hyperthyroidism. In DNA form, the CDR3 reads TGTGCCAGCAGCCAAGTGGGCGGGGGACCCCCCTACGAGCAGTACTTC. Its protein product is CASSQVGGGPPYEQYF.